The present entry profiles one TCR beta chain with its context. The record originates from a study of patients and donors after allogeneic stem cell transplantation. The ends were cut back, 0 bases at V and 0 bases at J, with 8 bases in the middle. CDR1 is SGHRS and CDR2 is YFSETQ in the germline V gene. The CDR3 covers 15 residues. In TCRdb, the RT-PCR reads were re-called with MiXCR into one record per CDR3 protein. The table has more than 850,000 distinct CDR3 sequences, around 17% seen once. The receptor was derived from a human donor who was either an allogeneic HSCT recipient or a stem cell or donor lymphocyte infusion donor (not recorded which). It is not recorded whose cells these are; they may come from a transplant donor. Material: blood, either unsorted or a sorted T cell fraction (not recorded which). J is TRBJ2-3 and V is TRBV5-1; D unclear. The CDR3 reads CASSLARQSTDTQYF. DNA for the CDR3: TGCGCCAGCAGCTTGGCTCGACAAAGCACAGATACGCAGTATTTT. Looking up the rest from reference TRBV5-1 and TRBJ2-3 gives the full variable domain: KAGVTQTPRYLIKTRGQQVTLSCSPISGHRSVSWYQQTPGQGLQFLFEYFSETQRNKGNFPGRFSGRQFSNSRSEMNVSTLELGDSALYLCASSLARQSTDTQYFGPGTRLTVL.